Shown below are 28 T cell receptor beta chains from a single sample sequenced in a study of T-cell memory formation after mild COVID-19. TCRdb fed the 5' RACE reads into MiXCR, producing one record per CDR3 protein. The data contain 190,000 or so distinct CDR3 sequences, about 21% of them singletons. Sequencing used PBMCs or a T cell subset sorted from them (not recorded which). These receptors were taken from an adult woman who had mild COVID-19 (a few samples of this study predate the infection). Cell type and time point are not known.

This clonotype has more than one count but fewer than ten. The chain carries TRBV4-1 and TRBJ2-1; TRBD1 is a possible D gene (6 bases). V was clipped by 1 base and J by 10 bases, with 14 bases between them. There are 14 residues in the CDR3. Germline assignment: CDR1 MGHRA and CDR2 YSYEKL. The CDR3 protein is CASSQGNWGPEQFF. The CDR3 DNA is TGCGCCAGCAGCCAAGGTAATTGGGGGCCGGAGCAGTTCTTC.

The table lists this clonotype with a few counts. The chain joins TRBV29-1 to TRBJ1-1; possibly TRBD1 for D (6 bases). V was shortened by 1 base and J by 3 bases, with 15 bases between the two germline ends. Per germline, CDR1 SQVTM and CDR2 ANQGSEA. This CDR3 has 15 amino acids. The CDR3 protein is CSVEGLTGRDTEAFF. CDR3 nucleotide sequence: TGCAGCGTTGAAGGCCTAACAGGGAGGGACACTGAAGCTTTCTTT. The full variable domain, its missing parts supplied by reference TRBV29-1 and TRBJ1-1, is SAVISQKPSRDICQRGTSLTIQCQVDSQVTMMFWYRQQPGQSLTLIATANQGSEATYESGFVIDKFPISRPNLTFSTLTVSNMSPEDSSIYLCSVEGLTGRDTEAFFGQGTRLTVV.

The rearrangement links TRBV12-3 or TRBV12-4 to TRBJ2-5, with 11 bases fitting TRBD2. The CDR3 totals 15 residues. V trimming: 3 bases; J trimming: 3 bases; junction bases outside the gene matches: 3. The CDR3 DNA reads TGTGCCAGCAGTTTGCGGGGACTAGCGGAAGAGACCCAGTACTTC. As protein: CASSLRGLAEETQYF.

The chain employs TRBV6-5 and TRBJ1-1; 9 bases match TRBD1. V was pared by 5 bases and J by 4 bases, with 11 bases of the junction left unmatched. The CDR3 loop spans 16 amino acids. The germline V gene encodes CDR1 MNHEY and CDR2 SVGAGI. In nucleotides, the CDR3 is TGTGCCAGCAGTCCGAACAGGGGGCATGGAAGCACTGAAGCTTTCTTT. This encodes CASSPNRGHGSTEAFF.

The V and J genes are TRBV4-1 and TRBJ1-1; no clear D. The germline V gene has CDR1 MGHRA and CDR2 YSYEKL. The ends were cut back, 1 base at V and 2 bases at J, with 11 bases in the middle. This CDR3 region has 15 residues. CDR3 nucleotides: TGCGCCAGCAGCCAAGGATCGGGAGACAACACTGAAGCTTTCTTT. Amino acids: CASSQGSGDNTEAFF.

This clonotype was seen only a few times. The chain joins TRBV14 to TRBJ2-1; 9 bases fit TRBD1. Trimming cost V 6 bases and J 3 bases; bases outside gene matches: 6. The CDR3 length is 15 residues. CDR1 and CDR2 from the germline V gene are SGHDN and FVKESK. The CDR3 DNA is TGTGCCAGCAGTCCCGACAGGGGGATCTACAATGAGCAGTTCTTC. Translating it yields CASSPDRGIYNEQFF.

V gene TRBV5-1 combines with J gene TRBJ1-2, with TRBD1 as a possible D gene (5 bases). CDR3 length equals 14 residues. From germline, CDR1 is SGHRS and CDR2 YFSETQ. V lost 2 bases and J 3 bases, leaving 11 bases between the germline ends. The CDR3 sequence: CASSFGTADYGYTF. CDR3 nucleotides: TGCGCCAGCAGCTTCGGGACGGCGGACTATGGCTACACCTTC.

The chain uses TRBV7-9 and TRBJ1-4, with TRBD1 identical over 9 bases. J lost 7 bases, V lost 4 bases, and 4 bases had no gene match. The CDR3 has 14 amino acids. Germline values: CDR1 SEHNR, CDR2 FQNEAQ (reference sequence). CDR3 sequence reads: CASSSDRGGEKLFF. In DNA form, the CDR3 reads TGTGCCAGCAGCTCGGACAGGGGCGGTGAAAAACTGTTTTTT.

The chain uses TRBV15 and TRBJ2-3; D perhaps matches TRBD1 (6 bases). The CDR3 covers 15 residues. V was pared by 1 base and J by 2 bases, with 10 bases between. Germline assignment: CDR1 LNHNV and CDR2 YYDKDF (reference sequence). CDR3 residues: CATSRAGTPTDTQYF. For the CDR3, the DNA is TGTGCCACCAGCAGAGCCGGGACACCCACAGATACGCAGTATTTT.

The chain is built from TRBV7-9 and TRBJ2-7; 8 bases map to TRBD1. This CDR3 comprises 17 residues. Germline lookup yields CDR1 SEHNR and CDR2 FQNEAQ (reference sequence). The J segment lost 6 bases and the V segment lost 5 bases, leaving 18 bases of the junction unmatched. The CDR3 sequence: CASSLGQGVPVASEQYF. CDR3 DNA sequence: TGTGCCAGCAGCCTCGGACAGGGCGTCCCAGTCGCTTCCGAGCAGTACTTC.

J is TRBJ2-7 and V is TRBV12-3 or TRBV12-4; perhaps D is TRBD1 or TRBD2 (6 bases each). Trimming removed 3 bases from V and 2 bases from J, with 20 bases in between. This CDR3 region has 17 residues. The CDR3: CASSFIRAGHGAYEQYF. CDR3 sequence (DNA): TGTGCCAGCAGTTTTATTCGGGCGGGACACGGGGCCTACGAGCAGTACTTC.

The chain joins TRBV7-9 to TRBJ2-3; D remains ambiguous. The CDR3 covers 18 residues. V was trimmed by 5 bases and J by 2 bases, leaving 23 bases between them. Germline assignment: CDR1 SEHNR and CDR2 FQNEAQ (reference sequence). As DNA, the CDR3 is TGTGCCAGCAGCGCCGACCAAGGCCTTCCGAACCCCACAGATACGCAGTATTTT. It is translated as CASSADQGLPNPTDTQYF.

The genes are TRBV12-3 or TRBV12-4 and TRBJ2-7; D is unresolved. Between the trimmed V and J ends, which lost 1 base and 2 bases, there was a span of 9 bases. The CDR3 is made up of 14 amino acids. The CDR3 sequence: CASSLGVTTYEQYF. CDR3 sequence (DNA): TGTGCCAGCAGTTTAGGCGTTACTACCTACGAGCAGTACTTC.

V is TRBV5-5 and J is TRBJ1-6; D unresolved. The germline V gene encodes CDR1 SGHKS and CDR2 YYEKEE (reference sequence). Deletions cut 6 bases from V and 0 bases from J, with 13 bases between. CDR3 size: 16 residues. CDR3 coding DNA: TGTGCCAGCATCGAACAGTTAAGCTCCTATAATTCACCCCTCCACTTT. Its protein product is CASIEQLSSYNSPLHF. Complete variable domain (other parts from reference TRBV5-5 and TRBJ1-6): DAGVTQSPTHLIKTRGQQVTLRCSPISGHKSVSWYQQVLGQGPQFIFQYYEKEERGRGNFPDRFSARQFPNYSSELNVNALLLGDSALYLCASIEQLSSYNSPLHFGNGTRLTVT.

In this sample, this clonotype turned up a few times. The chain links TRBV4-3 to TRBJ2-5; D gene ambiguous. Germline lookup yields CDR1 LGHNA and CDR2 YSLEER. V dropped 4 bases and J dropped 0 bases, with 12 bases sitting between them. The CDR3 contains 15 residues. This CDR3 is CASSPAYGYQETQYF. The DNA of the CDR3 is TGCGCCAGCAGCCCGGCGTACGGGTACCAAGAGACCCAGTACTTC.

This clonotype was found a few times. This sequence joins TRBV27 and TRBJ2-7; no definite D call. V was shortened by 5 bases and J by 0 bases, with 11 bases between the two germline ends. The CDR3 is made up of 14 amino acids. Germline V lookup: CDR1 MNHEY, CDR2 SMNVEV (reference sequence). CDR3 in amino acids: CASSALSPSYEQYF. In DNA, the CDR3 is TGTGCCAGCAGTGCCCTCAGTCCCTCCTACGAGCAGTACTTC.

This clonotype turned up a few times. This CDR3 reads CASSFGGLESYNEQFF. CDR3 nucleotide sequence: TGTGCCAGCAGTTTTGGGGGGCTAGAGTCCTACAATGAGCAGTTCTTC. The J gene is TRBJ2-1, the V gene TRBV6-2 or TRBV6-3, with D perhaps assigned TRBD1 or TRBD2 (6 bases each). Germline CDR1 reads MNHEY; CDR2 reads SVGEGT. The CDR3 totals 16 residues. V was trimmed by 4 bases and J by 1 base, leaving 14 bases between them.

A single count supports this clonotype. Here the CDR3 DNA reads TGCAGTGCCGATGACAGGAGTCCCTACGAGCAGTACTTC. Residues: CSADDRSPYEQYF. The chain uses TRBV20-1 and TRBJ2-7; the D gene is possibly TRBD1 (6 bases). The CDR3 is made up of 13 amino acids. Germline V CDR1 and CDR2: DFQATT, SNEGSKA (reference sequence). Trimming removed 6 bases from V and 2 bases from J, with 14 bases in between.

J is TRBJ2-2 and V is TRBV7-3; TRBD2 aligns across 7 bases. The CDR3 consists of 16 residues. V dropped 4 bases and J dropped 2; count of bases not matched to a gene: 7. From germline, CDR1 is SGHTA and CDR2 FQGTGA. CDR3 DNA sequence: TGTGCCAGCAGCTCTACTAGCGTCCTTAACACCGGGGAGCTGTTTTTT. This codes for CASSSTSVLNTGELFF.

The chain recombines TRBV2 with TRBJ1-1; the D is unclear. This CDR3 comprises 10 residues. Per the germline V gene, CDR1 is SNHLY and CDR2 is FYNNEI. Trimming removed 7 bases at V and 6 bases at J, with 6 bases between. The CDR3 nucleotides read TGTGCCAGCAACCGGGCTGAAGCTTTCTTT. As protein: CASNRAEAFF.

The table lists this clonotype with a few counts. The V and J genes are TRBV9 and TRBJ2-1; 9 nucleotides match TRBD1. Germline lookup yields CDR1 SGDLS and CDR2 YYNGEE. V trimming: 2 bases; J trimming: 0 bases; junction bases outside the gene matches: 9. This CDR3 has 18 amino acids. The CDR3 loop is CASSVLATGQGSYNEQFF. The CDR3 DNA sequence: TGTGCCAGCAGCGTCCTTGCGACGGGACAGGGCTCCTACAATGAGCAGTTCTTC.

This clonotype was counted a few times. The chain joins TRBV3-1 to TRBJ2-7; 7 nucleotides align to TRBD1. CDR1 is LGHDT and CDR2 is YNNKEL in the germline V gene (reference sequence). The CDR3 is made up of 15 amino acids. V dropped 1 base and J dropped 2; count of bases not matched to a gene: 5. CDR3 DNA: TGTGCCAGCAGCCAAGGGGGGACAGTAGCCTACGAGCAGTACTTC. It codes for CASSQGGTVAYEQYF.

This clonotype came up a few times. The gene calls are TRBV5-6 and TRBJ2-3; D remains unclear. V was pared by 3 bases and J by 1 base, with 6 bases between. Germline V gene lookup returns CDR1 SGHDT and CDR2 YYEEEE. The CDR3 consists of 13 residues. DNA of the CDR3: TGTGCCAGCAGCTCGGGCGGCACAGATACGCAGTATTTT. This sequence encodes CASSSGGTDTQYF.

There are a few counts of this clonotype. J is TRBJ1-1 and V is TRBV6-5, with TRBD1 matching over 10 bases. This CDR3 has 16 amino acids. Trimming removed 0 bases from V and 1 base from J; junction bases left unmatched: 2. Germline lookup yields CDR1 MNHEY and CDR2 SVGAGI. DNA for the CDR3: TGTGCCAGCAGTTACTCGACAGGGGGCGAGAACACTGAAGCTTTCTTT. Amino acids: CASSYSTGGENTEAFF.

This clonotype was observed a single time. J is TRBJ1-2 and V is TRBV5-1; the D gene is possibly TRBD1 (6 bases). The V gene lost 0 bases and the J gene lost 8 bases, with 11 bases spanning the gap. The germline V gene encodes CDR1 SGHRS and CDR2 YFSETQ. The CDR3 has 13 residues. For the CDR3, the DNA is TGCGCCAGCAGCTTGGAAACAGGGCAAGGCTACACCTTC. This translates into CASSLETGQGYTF. Together with reference TRBV5-1 and TRBJ1-2, the CDR3 gives the full variable domain: KAGVTQTPRYLIKTRGQQVTLSCSPISGHRSVSWYQQTPGQGLQFLFEYFSETQRNKGNFPGRFSGRQFSNSRSEMNVSTLELGDSALYLCASSLETGQGYTFGSGTRLTVV.

This chain links TRBV5-6 with TRBJ2-7; 7 bases map to TRBD1. The junction had 5 bases not matched to a gene; V was cut back by 0 bases and J by 2 bases. CDR3 length: 15 amino acids. Germline V gene sequence: CDR1 SGHDT, CDR2 YYEEEE. The CDR3 DNA reads TGTGCCAGCAGCTTGGTTTACGGGACAGCCTACGAGCAGTACTTC. Translated: CASSLVYGTAYEQYF. The full variable domain, in which reference TRBV5-6 and TRBJ2-7 provide the parts outside the CDR3, is DAGVTQSPTHLIKTRGQQVTLRCSPKSGHDTVSWYQQALGQGPQFIFQYYEEEERQRGNFPDRFSGHQFPNYSSELNVNALLLGDSALYLCASSLVYGTAYEQYFGPGTRLTVT.

The chain recombines TRBV3-1 with TRBJ2-1; 10 nucleotides agree with TRBD2. V dropped 1 base and J dropped 6; count of bases not matched to a gene: 6. The germline CDR1 and CDR2 sequences are LGHDT and YNNKEL (reference sequence). The CDR3 is 16 amino acids. Written as DNA, the CDR3 is TGTGCCAGCAGCCAAGTACAAGCGGGAGGGCTCAATGAGCAGTTCTTC. This codes for CASSQVQAGGLNEQFF.

The table lists this clonotype with a few counts. The chain combines TRBV7-6 with TRBJ2-7; TRBD2 might be the D (7 bases). The CDR3 length is 17 residues. The germline CDR1 and CDR2 sequences are SGHVS and FNYEAQ. Trimming stripped 1 base from V and 2 bases from J, with 18 bases between. The CDR3 nucleotides are TGTGCCAGCAGCTTAGAGGGGGGGCGGCCAGGGACCTACGAGCAGTACTTC. Its translation is CASSLEGGRPGTYEQYF.